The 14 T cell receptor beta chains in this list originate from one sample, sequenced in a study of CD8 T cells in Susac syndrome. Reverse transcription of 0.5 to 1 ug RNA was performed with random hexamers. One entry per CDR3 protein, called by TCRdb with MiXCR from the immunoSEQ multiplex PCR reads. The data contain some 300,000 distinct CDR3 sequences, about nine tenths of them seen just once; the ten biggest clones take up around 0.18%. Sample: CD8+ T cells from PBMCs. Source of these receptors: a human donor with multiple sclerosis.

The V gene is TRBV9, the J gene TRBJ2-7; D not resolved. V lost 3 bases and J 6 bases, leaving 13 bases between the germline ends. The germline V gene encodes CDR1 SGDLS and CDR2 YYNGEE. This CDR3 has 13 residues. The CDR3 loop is CASSGTAAVEQYF. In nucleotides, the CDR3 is TGTGCCAGCAGCGGTACGGCTGCGGTCGAGCAGTACTTC.

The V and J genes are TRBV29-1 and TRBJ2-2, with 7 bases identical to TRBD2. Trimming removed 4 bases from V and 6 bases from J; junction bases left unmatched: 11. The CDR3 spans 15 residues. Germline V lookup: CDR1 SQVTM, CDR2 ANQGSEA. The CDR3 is CSVVDPGEGSGELFF. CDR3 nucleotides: TGCAGCGTTGTAGACCCCGGGGAGGGGTCCGGGGAGCTGTTTTTT.

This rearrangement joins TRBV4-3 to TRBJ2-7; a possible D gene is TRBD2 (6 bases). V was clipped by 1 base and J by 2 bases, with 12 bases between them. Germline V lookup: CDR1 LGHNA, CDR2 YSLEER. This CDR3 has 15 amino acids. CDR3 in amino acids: CASSQGVGGTYEQYF. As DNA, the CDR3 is TGCGCCAGCAGCCAAGGGGTTGGCGGGACCTACGAGCAGTACTTC.

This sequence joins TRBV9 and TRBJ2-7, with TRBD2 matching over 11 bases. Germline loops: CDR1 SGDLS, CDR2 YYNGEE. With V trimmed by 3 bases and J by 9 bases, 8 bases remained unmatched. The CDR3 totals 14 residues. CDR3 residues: CASSAGTSGGRQYF. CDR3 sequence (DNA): TGTGCCAGCAGCGCTGGGACTAGCGGCGGTCGGCAGTACTTC. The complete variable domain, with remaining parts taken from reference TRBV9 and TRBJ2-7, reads DSGVTQTPKHLITATGQRVTLRCSPRSGDLSVYWYQQSLDQGLQFLIQYYNGEERAKGNILERFSAQQFPDLHSELNLSSLELGDSALYFCASSAGTSGGRQYFGPGTRLTVT.

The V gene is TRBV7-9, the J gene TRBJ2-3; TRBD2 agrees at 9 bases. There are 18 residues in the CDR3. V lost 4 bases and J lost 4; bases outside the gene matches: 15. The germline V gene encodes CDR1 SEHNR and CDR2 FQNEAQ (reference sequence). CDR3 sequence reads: CASSSSRGSGRVADTQYF. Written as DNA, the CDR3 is TGTGCCAGCAGCTCCTCACGGGGTAGCGGGAGAGTGGCAGATACGCAGTATTTT.

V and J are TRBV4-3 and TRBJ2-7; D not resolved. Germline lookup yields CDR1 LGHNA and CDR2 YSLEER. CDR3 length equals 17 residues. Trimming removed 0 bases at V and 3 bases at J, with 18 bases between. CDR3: CASSQDDQDGLVYEQYF. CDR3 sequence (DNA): TGCGCCAGCAGCCAAGATGATCAGGACGGCTTGGTCTACGAGCAGTACTTC.

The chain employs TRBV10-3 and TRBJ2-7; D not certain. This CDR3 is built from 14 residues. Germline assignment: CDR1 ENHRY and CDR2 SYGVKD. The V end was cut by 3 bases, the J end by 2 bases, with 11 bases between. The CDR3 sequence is CAISDPGGAYEQYF. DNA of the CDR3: TGTGCCATCAGTGACCCCGGTGGGGCCTACGAGCAGTACTTC.

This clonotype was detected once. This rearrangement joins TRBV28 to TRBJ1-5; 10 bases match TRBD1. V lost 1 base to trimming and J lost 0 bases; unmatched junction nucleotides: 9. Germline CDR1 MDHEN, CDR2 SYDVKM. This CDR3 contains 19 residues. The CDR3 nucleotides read TGTGCCAGCAGTTTATATGGGACAGGGGCCCGAACTAGCAATCAGCCCCAGCATTTT. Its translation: CASSLYGTGARTSNQPQHF. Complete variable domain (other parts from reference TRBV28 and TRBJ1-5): DVKVTQSSRYLVKRTGEKVFLECVQDMDHENMFWYRQDPGLGLRLIYFSYDVKMKEKGDIPEGYSVSREKKERFSLILESASTNQTSMYLCASSLYGTGARTSNQPQHFGDGTRLSIL.

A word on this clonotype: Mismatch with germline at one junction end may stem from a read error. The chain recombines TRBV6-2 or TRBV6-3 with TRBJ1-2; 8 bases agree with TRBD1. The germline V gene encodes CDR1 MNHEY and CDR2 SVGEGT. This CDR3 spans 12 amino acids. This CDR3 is CASSYAGTGKAF. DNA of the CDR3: TGTGCCAGCAGTTACGCGGGGACAGGAAAAGCCTTC.

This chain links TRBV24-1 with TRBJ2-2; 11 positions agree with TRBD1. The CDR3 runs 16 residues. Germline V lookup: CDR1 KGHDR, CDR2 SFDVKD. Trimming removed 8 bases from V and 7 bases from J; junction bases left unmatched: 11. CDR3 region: CATTAGTGGPNGELFF. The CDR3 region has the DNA TGTGCCACCACTGCCGGGACAGGGGGACCTAACGGGGAGCTGTTTTTT.

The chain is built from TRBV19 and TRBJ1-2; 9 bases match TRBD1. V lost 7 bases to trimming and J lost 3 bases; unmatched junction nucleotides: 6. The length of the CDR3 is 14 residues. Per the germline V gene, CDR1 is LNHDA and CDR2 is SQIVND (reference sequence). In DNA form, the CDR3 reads TGTGCCAGTACCCCGACAGGGGGTTACTATGGCTACACCTTC. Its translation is CASTPTGGYYGYTF.

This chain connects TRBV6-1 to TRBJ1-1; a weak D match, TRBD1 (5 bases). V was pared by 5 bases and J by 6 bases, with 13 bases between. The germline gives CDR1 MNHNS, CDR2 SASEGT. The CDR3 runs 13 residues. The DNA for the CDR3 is TGTGCCAGCAGTTCCAGGGTTGGCGCTGAAGCTTTCTTT. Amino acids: CASSSRVGAEAFF.

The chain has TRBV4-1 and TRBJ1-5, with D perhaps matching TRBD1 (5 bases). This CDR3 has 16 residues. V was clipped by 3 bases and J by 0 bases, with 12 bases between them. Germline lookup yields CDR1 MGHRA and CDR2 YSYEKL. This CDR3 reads CASSHLGPISNQPQHF. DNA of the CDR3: TGCGCCAGCAGCCACTTGGGGCCTATTAGCAATCAGCCCCAGCATTTT.

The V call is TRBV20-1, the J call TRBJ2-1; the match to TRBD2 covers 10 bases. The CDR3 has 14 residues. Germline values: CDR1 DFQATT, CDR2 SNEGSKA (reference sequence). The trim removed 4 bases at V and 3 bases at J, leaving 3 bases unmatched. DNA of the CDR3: TGCAGTGCTACCGGGACTAGCGTCTACAATGAGCAGTTCTTC. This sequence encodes CSATGTSVYNEQFF.